These 7 T cell receptor beta chains were all obtained from the same sample, sequenced in a study of T cell responses to AZD1222 COVID-19 vaccine. Some clones are missing from TCRdb's copy, which holds only in-frame ones; the method was immunoSEQ multiplex PCR. The profile shows about 150,000 clones, approximately 90% of them singletons. Source: peripheral blood, taken on day 0 of AZD1222 vaccination. These receptors were taken from an adult in good health.

The chain couples TRBV9 to TRBJ2-7; D remains ambiguous. This CDR3 comprises 15 residues. From germline, CDR1 is SGDLS and CDR2 YYNGEE. Trimming stripped 0 bases from V and 6 bases from J, with 16 bases between. The CDR3 bases are TGTGCCAGCAGCGTAGGGGCCGATCTTAGGAGCGAGCAGTACTTC. Encoded protein: CASSVGADLRSEQYF.

Worth noting for this clone: The same CDR3 arises from other DNA sequences in this sample as well. This sequence joins TRBV7-9 and TRBJ1-2; no clear D. CDR1 SEHNR and CDR2 FQNEAQ come from the germline V gene (reference sequence). V dropped 1 base and J dropped 1 base, with 7 bases sitting between them. This CDR3 spans 14 amino acids. CDR3 region: CASSLGQINYGYTF. CDR3 in DNA: TGTGCCAGCAGCTTAGGGCAGATTAACTATGGCTACACCTTC.

This chain connects TRBV5-1 to TRBJ2-5, with TRBD2 identical over 8 bases. This CDR3 is built from 14 residues. In germline, CDR1 is SGHRS, CDR2 YFSETQ. V gave up 3 bases and J gave up 3 bases; unmatched junction bases: 4. The CDR3 protein is CASSSPGGEETQYF. The CDR3 DNA is TGCGCCAGCAGCTCTCCGGGAGGGGAAGAGACCCAGTACTTC.

The rearrangement joins TRBV12-5 to TRBJ1-1; D call uncertain. Looked up from germline, CDR1 is LGHNT and CDR2 is FRNRAP. The CDR3 is 12 amino acids. Trimming removed 7 bases from V and 11 bases from J, with 17 bases in between. CDR3 nucleotide sequence: TGTGCTAGTGCCCCGTCACCCCAGTCGGCTTTCTTT. Its translation: CASAPSPQSAFF.

This clone came up once. The chain links TRBV5-1 to TRBJ2-7; D is uncertain. The CDR3 totals 12 residues. Germline V gives CDR1 SGHRS, CDR2 YFSETQ. The V gene lost 3 bases and the J gene lost 3 bases, with 7 bases spanning the gap. The CDR3 region has the DNA TGCGCCAGCAGCTCCCAGCTCTACGAGCAGTACTTC. Amino acids: CASSSQLYEQYF.

The rearrangement uses TRBV6-5 and TRBJ1-5; D remains unclear. The V end was cut by 4 bases, the J end by 0 bases, with 4 bases between. CDR3 length: 13 amino acids. Germline assignment: CDR1 MNHEY and CDR2 SVGAGI. The CDR3 spells CASSSHSNQPQHF. CDR3 nucleotides: TGTGCCAGCAGTTCCCATAGCAATCAGCCCCAGCATTTT.

The rearrangement links TRBV2 to TRBJ1-1, with 8 bases fitting TRBD1. There are 14 residues in the CDR3. J was trimmed by 1 base and V by 5 bases; bases with no gene match: 3. CDR1 SNHLY and CDR2 FYNNEI come from the germline V gene. This CDR3 reads CASSWTGTNTEAFF. CDR3 DNA sequence: TGTGCCAGCAGTTGGACAGGGACGAACACTGAAGCTTTCTTT.